This is a list of T cell receptor beta chains from one sample in a study of cytomegalovirus exposure and HLA in healthy donors. Method: immunoSEQ multiplex PCR; TCRdb's copy keeps in-frame clones and lacks some. The sample's table shows 35,000 to 45,000 clones. The material sequenced was PBMCs. These receptors all come from a man aged 25-40 years in good health and CMV-seronegative. Each CDR3 is given with its conserved first and last residue. Fields, in order: D gene, V gene, J gene, CDR3 protein, CDR3 DNA. The D gene is left open where the match is weak.

NA,TRBV10-2,TRBJ2-7,CASRAAGAIYEQYF,TGCGCCAGCAGGGCGGCAGGGGCGATCTACGAGCAGTACTTC
TRBD2,TRBV6-5,TRBJ2-5,CASSYDPAGDGETQYF,TGTGCCAGCAGTTACGACCCAGCGGGGGATGGAGAGACCCAGTACTTC
NA,TRBV4-2,TRBJ2-5,CASSQYAGIQETQYF,TGTGCCAGCAGCCAATATGCAGGGATACAAGAGACCCAGTACTTC
NA,TRBV27,TRBJ1-5,CASSFAGAGQPQHF,TGTGCCAGCAGTTTCGCAGGGGCTGGTCAGCCCCAGCATTTT
TRBD1,TRBV6-5,TRBJ1-6,CASSRYGTESSPLHF,TGTGCCAGCAGCCGCTACGGGACAGAAAGTTCACCCCTCCACTTT
NA,TRBV7-9,TRBJ1-2,CASSTPGKAYGYTF,TGTGCCAGCAGCACCCCCGGGAAGGCTTATGGCTACACCTTC
TRBD1,TRBV5-1,TRBJ1-2,CASSLDTGDDYGYTF,TGCGCCAGCAGCTTGGATACAGGGGACGACTATGGCTACACCTTC
NA,TRBV25-1,TRBJ2-1,CASSEYQGSGHNEQFF,TGTGCCAGCAGTGAGTATCAGGGTAGTGGGCACAATGAGCAGTTCTTC
TRBD2,TRBV30,TRBJ2-7,CAWSPGLDPFVYEQYF,TGTGCCTGGAGTCCCGGACTAGACCCTTTCGTCTACGAGCAGTACTTC
TRBD1,TRBV13,TRBJ1-6,CASSQGQGANSPLHF,TGTGCCAGCAGCCAAGGACAGGGGGCCAATTCACCCCTCCACTTT
TRBD2,TRBV30,TRBJ2-3,CAWSRAGVADTQYF,TGTGCCTGGAGTAGAGCGGGAGTCGCAGATACGCAGTATTTT
NA,TRBV7-8,TRBJ2-1,CASSPRAEQFF,TGTGCCAGCAGCCCCCGAGCTGAGCAGTTCTTC
TRBD1,TRBV2,TRBJ1-5,CASRADRGEQPQHF,TGTGCCAGCAGGGCTGACAGGGGGGAACAGCCCCAGCATTTT
NA,TRBV18,TRBJ1-2,CASSPADYYGYTF,TGTGCCAGCTCACCAGCCGACTACTATGGCTACACCTTC
TRBD1,TRBV23-1,TRBJ1-5,CASSQPIKPGQPSNQPQHF,TGCGCCAGCAGTCAACCTATAAAACCGGGACAGCCTAGCAATCAGCCCCAGCATTTT
TRBD1,TRBV29-1,TRBJ1-1,CSVYRGGEAFF,TGCAGCGTATACAGGGGAGGTGAAGCTTTCTTT
TRBD2,TRBV29-1,TRBJ2-5,CSVGREGRTQYF,TGCAGCGTTGGGAGGGAGGGAAGAACCCAGTACTTC
NA,TRBV7-2,TRBJ2-7,CASTLGQISYEQYF,TGTGCCAGCACCCTCGGACAGATATCCTACGAGCAGTACTTC
TRBD1,TRBV5-6,TRBJ1-6,CASSSTGGGSPLHF,TGTGCCAGCAGCAGTACAGGGGGTGGTTCACCCCTCCACTTT
TRBD2,TRBV4-2,TRBJ2-5,CASSHSSGTSKETQYF,TGTGCCAGCAGCCATTCTTCTGGGACTAGCAAAGAGACCCAGTACTTC
NA,TRBV29-1,TRBJ1-2,CSVETNRINGYTF,TGCAGCGTTGAAACGAACAGAATTAATGGCTACACCTTC
NA,TRBV19,TRBJ1-3,CASSINRGSSGNTIYF,TGTGCCAGTAGTATCAACCGGGGAAGCTCTGGAAACACCATATATTTT
TRBD1,TRBV6-5,TRBJ2-2,CASSGWTGGTGELFF,TGTGCCAGCAGTGGCTGGACAGGGGGCACCGGGGAGCTGTTTTTT
TRBD2,TRBV9,TRBJ2-5,CASSDGTSGQETQYF,TGTGCCAGCAGCGACGGGACTAGCGGTCAAGAGACCCAGTACTTC
NA,TRBV4-2,TRBJ1-1,CASSQDIPGDTEAFF,TGTGCCAGCAGCCAAGATATTCCAGGGGACACTGAAGCTTTCTTT
NA,TRBV6-5,TRBJ2-1,CASSKGAEDNEQFF,TGTGCCAGCAGCAAAGGGGCGGAAGACAATGAGCAGTTCTTC
NA,TRBV12-5,TRBJ2-5,CASGSVSGGETQYF,TGTGCTAGTGGTTCAGTCAGTGGGGGGGAGACCCAGTACTTC
NA,TRBV11-2,TRBJ1-4,CASSPRGIHNEKLFF,TGTGCCAGCAGCCCCCGAGGGATCCATAATGAAAAACTGTTTTTT
NA,TRBV19,TRBJ1-5,CASSITATHQPQHF,TGTGCCAGTAGTATCACCGCTACCCACCAGCCCCAGCATTTT
NA,TRBV9,TRBJ2-7,CASSGGGQPYEQYF,TGTGCCAGCAGCGGGGGCGGACAGCCCTACGAGCAGTACTTC
TRBD2,TRBV5-1,TRBJ2-7,CASSPGTSGRYEQYF,TGCGCCAGCAGCCCGGGGACTAGCGGGAGATACGAGCAGTACTTC
NA,TRBV4-2,TRBJ1-2,CASSQRGRQDNYGYTF,TGTGCCAGCAGCCAGAGAGGGAGACAGGATAACTATGGCTACACCTTC
TRBD1,TRBV2,TRBJ1-3,CASSGQGAGNTIYF,TGTGCCAGCAGTGGTCAGGGGGCAGGAAACACCATATATTTT
NA,TRBV7-8,TRBJ2-1,CASSLGLAIYNEQFF,TGTGCCAGCAGCTTAGGGCTAGCGATCTACAATGAGCAGTTCTTC
NA,TRBV9,TRBJ1-2,CASSAPGGVVIYTF,TGTGCCAGCAGCGCCCCGGGGGGTGTGGTAATCTACACCTTC
NA,TRBV25-1,TRBJ2-3,CAAEGLDTQYF,TGTGCCGCTGAGGGCCTAGATACGCAGTATTTT
NA,TRBV19,TRBJ2-5,CASRETHGTPQETQYF,TGTGCCAGTAGGGAAACACACGGGACACCCCAAGAGACCCAGTACTTC